The rows below give T cell receptor beta chains drawn from one sample of a study of CD4+ T cells in melanoma. The data were produced by immunoSEQ multiplex PCR, yet TCRdb's version contains in-frame clones alone and is incomplete. The sample holds about 140,000 clones, roughly 91% seen once. These TCRs come from a human donor with melanoma. CDR3s include the opening cysteine and the closing phenylalanine or tryptophan. A D gene is named only where the DNA matches it firmly. Where a row states a size, it is once, few, many or the class of an expanded clone; other rows omit it.

TRBD1	TRBJ2-1	19	TRBV5-1	.	TGCGCCAGCAGCCCGACCTTAGTGACAGGGGGCTATTCCTACAATGAGCAGTTCTTC	CASSPTLVTGGYSYNEQFF
.	TRBJ1-4	19	TRBV7-9	.	TGTGCCAGCAGCAATAGCGTTTTCCAGGGCTCGACGATACGTGAAAAACTGTTTTTT	CASSNSVFQGSTIREKLFF
TRBD1	TRBJ2-7	15	TRBV7-2	few	TGTGCCAGCAGGGAACCGGGACAGGGATATCAAGGGCAGTACTTC	CASREPGQGYQGQYF
.	TRBJ2-5	15	TRBV5-1	.	TGCGCCAGCAGCTTGGTGTTGGGGTCCCAAGAGACCCAGTACTTC	CASSLVLGSQETQYF
TRBD1	TRBJ1-6	15	TRBV18	.	TGTGCCAGCTCACGTAGACAGGGGGAGAATTCACCCCTCCACTTT	CASSRRQGENSPLHF
.	TRBJ2-1	14	TRBV10-1	.	TGCGCCAGCAGTGGTGGGGGACCCGGCAATGAGCAGTTCTTC	CASSGGGPGNEQFF
.	TRBJ2-1	13	TRBV7-3	.	TGTGCCAGCAGCTTAGGCCCTAACAATGAGCAGTTCTTC	CASSLGPNNEQFF
.	TRBJ1-1	13	TRBV6-4	.	TGTGCCAGCGCCCTTGAGTCGAACACTGAAGCTTTCTTT	CASALESNTEAFF
.	TRBJ2-4	13	TRBV7-8	.	TGTGCCAGCAGCTCACTAGACCGGCACATTCAGTACTTC	CASSSLDRHIQYF
.	TRBJ2-7	13	TRBV18	.	TGTGCCAGCTCACCACTCGGGACCTACGAGCAGTACTTC	CASSPLGTYEQYF
.	TRBJ2-5	13	TRBV6-1	.	TGTGCCAGCAGGGGAACCCCACCGGAGACCCAGTACTTC	CASRGTPPETQYF
TRBD1	TRBJ1-5	17	TRBV30	.	TGTGCCTGGGACAGGGGATTTTCGGGAAGGGGCAATCAGCCCCAGCATTTT	CAWDRGFSGRGNQPQHF
TRBD1	TRBJ2-7	16	TRBV11-2	.	TGTGCCAGCAGCTTAGTACCGACAGGGACGATCTACGAGCAGTACTTC	CASSLVPTGTIYEQYF